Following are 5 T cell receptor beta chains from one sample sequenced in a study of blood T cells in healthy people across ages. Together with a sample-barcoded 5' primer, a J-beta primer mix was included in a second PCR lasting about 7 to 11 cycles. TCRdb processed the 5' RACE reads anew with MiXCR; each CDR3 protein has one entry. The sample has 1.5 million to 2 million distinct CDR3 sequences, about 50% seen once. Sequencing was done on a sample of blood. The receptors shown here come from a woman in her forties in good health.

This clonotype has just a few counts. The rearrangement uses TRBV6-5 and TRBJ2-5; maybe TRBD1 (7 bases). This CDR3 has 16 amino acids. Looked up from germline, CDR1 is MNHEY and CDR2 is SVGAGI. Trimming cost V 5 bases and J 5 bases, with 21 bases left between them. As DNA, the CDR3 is TGTGCCAGCAGTGACCTGACAGGGAGGTCGGTGGAGACCCAGTACTTC. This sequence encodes CASSDLTGRSVETQYF.

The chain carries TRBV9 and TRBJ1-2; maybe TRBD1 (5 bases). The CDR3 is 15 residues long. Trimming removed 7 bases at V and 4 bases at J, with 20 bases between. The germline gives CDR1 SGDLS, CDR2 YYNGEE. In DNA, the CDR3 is TGTGCCAGCCGCGGCGGGGGGACGGCAATCTATGGCTACACCTTC. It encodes CASRGGGTAIYGYTF.

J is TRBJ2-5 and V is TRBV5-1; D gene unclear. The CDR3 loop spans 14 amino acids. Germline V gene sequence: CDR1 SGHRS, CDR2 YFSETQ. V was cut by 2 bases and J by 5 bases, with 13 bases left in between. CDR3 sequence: CASSFTAAIETQYF. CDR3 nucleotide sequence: TGCGCCAGCAGCTTTACAGCTGCCATCGAGACCCAGTACTTC.

This CDR3 reads CASSQVDQAFF. For the CDR3, the DNA is TGCGCCAGCAGCCAAGTTGATCAGGCTTTCTTT. V and J are TRBV4-1 and TRBJ1-1; D not resolved. The CDR3 runs 11 residues. V lost 1 base and J lost 11, with 8 bases in between. Germline V CDR1 and CDR2: MGHRA, YSYEKL.

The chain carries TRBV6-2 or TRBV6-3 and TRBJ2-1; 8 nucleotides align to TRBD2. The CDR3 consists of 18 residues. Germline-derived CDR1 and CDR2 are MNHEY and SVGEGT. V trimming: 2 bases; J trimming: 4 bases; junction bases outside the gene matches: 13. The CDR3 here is CASSYTESASGGYNEQFF. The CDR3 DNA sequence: TGTGCCAGCAGTTACACTGAATCAGCGAGCGGGGGTTACAATGAGCAGTTCTTC.